These T cell receptor beta chains were read from a single sample in a study of shared clonotypes between healthy human individuals. The data were produced by immunoSEQ multiplex PCR, yet TCRdb's version contains in-frame clones alone and is incomplete. The sample has about 680,000 clones, under 95% seen once. Material: naive CD8+ T cells sorted from blood. These receptors were collected from a man aged 25 to 40 in good health. The CDR3 runs from the conserved cysteine through the conserved F or W. D genes are given only for firm matches. Clone size is given for some rows only: seen once, a few or many times, or a class if the clone is expanded.

J	length	D	size	V	CDR3	DNA
TRBJ1-1	13	-	once	TRBV7-6	CASSPFMSTEAFF	TGTGCCAGCAGCCCTTTTATGTCTACTGAAGCTTTCTTT
TRBJ1-3	13	-	-	TRBV6-5	CASSPDRGNTIYF	TGTGCCAGCAGTCCCGACAGGGGAAACACCATATATTTT
TRBJ2-1	16	TRBD2	-	TRBV11-2	CASSPTSGSSYNEQFF	TGTGCCAGCAGCCCTACTAGCGGAAGCTCCTACAATGAGCAGTTCTTC
TRBJ2-1	16	TRBD2	-	TRBV4-1	CASSEGLAGDYNEQFF	TGCGCCAGCAGCGAAGGACTAGCGGGAGATTACAATGAGCAGTTCTTC
TRBJ2-5	15	-	-	TRBV5-6	CASSSEVLRGETQYF	TGTGCCAGCAGTTCCGAAGTGTTGAGAGGAGAGACCCAGTACTTC
TRBJ2-7	14	TRBD1	-	TRBV7-2	CASSLGDRVGEQYF	TGTGCCAGCAGCTTAGGGGACAGGGTAGGAGAGCAGTACTTC
TRBJ2-5	15	TRBD2	-	TRBV5-5	CASSTGLAVQETQYF	TGTGCCAGCAGTACGGGACTAGCGGTCCAAGAGACCCAGTACTTC
TRBJ2-5	15	TRBD2	-	TRBV23-1	CASSQQAGAGETQYF	TGCGCCAGCAGTCAACAAGCGGGGGCCGGGGAGACCCAGTACTTC
TRBJ2-1	18	-	once	TRBV4-3	CASSQDGGKSISYNEQFF	TGCGCCAGCAGCCAAGATGGGGGAAAATCCATATCCTACAATGAGCAGTTCTTC
TRBJ2-4	16	-	-	TRBV11-2	CASSPVRDIVWAIQYF	TGTGCCAGCAGCCCGGTCAGGGATATTGTTTGGGCCATTCAGTACTTC
TRBJ2-7	15	TRBD2	-	TRBV28	CASSSQHGGGYEQYF	TGTGCCAGCAGTTCCCAGCACGGGGGAGGGTACGAGCAGTACTTC
TRBJ1-5	14	-	-	TRBV6-6	CATSGLERDQPQHF	TGTGCCACCTCAGGCTTGGAGAGGGATCAGCCCCAGCATTTT
TRBJ2-5	15	-	-	TRBV2	CASSQPGHHQETQYF	TGTGCCAGCAGTCAACCGGGACACCACCAAGAGACCCAGTACTTC
TRBJ1-4	16	-	-	TRBV7-9	CASSLVVTGINEKLFF	TGTGCCAGCAGCTTAGTGGTCACAGGGATTAATGAAAAACTGTTTTTT
TRBJ2-7	13	-	once	TRBV11-3	CASSLGYSYEQYF	TGTGCCAGCAGCTTAGGATACTCCTACGAGCAGTACTTC
TRBJ1-1	12	-	-	TRBV6-5	CASSGPGLEAFF	TGTGCCAGCAGTGGCCCGGGACTTGAAGCTTTCTTT
TRBJ2-7	18	-	-	TRBV5-6	CASSLGWPTSREGPEQYF	TGTGCCAGCAGCTTGGGATGGCCGACGAGCCGCGAGGGTCCCGAGCAGTACTTC